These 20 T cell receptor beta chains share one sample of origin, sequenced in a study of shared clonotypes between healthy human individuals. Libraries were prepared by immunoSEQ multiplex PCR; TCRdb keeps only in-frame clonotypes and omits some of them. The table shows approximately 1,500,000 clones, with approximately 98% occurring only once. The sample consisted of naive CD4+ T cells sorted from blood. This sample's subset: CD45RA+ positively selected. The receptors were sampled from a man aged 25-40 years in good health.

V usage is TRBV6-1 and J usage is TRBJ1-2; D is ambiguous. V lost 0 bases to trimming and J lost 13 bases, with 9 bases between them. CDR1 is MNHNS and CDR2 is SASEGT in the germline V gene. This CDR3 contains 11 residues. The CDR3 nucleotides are TGTGCCAGCAGTGAAGCAGGAAAGGTCACCTTC. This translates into CASSEAGKVTF.

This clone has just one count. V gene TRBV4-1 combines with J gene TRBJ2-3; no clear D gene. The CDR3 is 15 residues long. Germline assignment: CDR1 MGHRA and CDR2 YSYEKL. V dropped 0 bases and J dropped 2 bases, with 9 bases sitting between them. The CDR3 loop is CASSQETAFTDTQYF. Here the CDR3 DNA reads TGCGCCAGCAGCCAAGAAACAGCATTCACAGATACGCAGTATTTT.

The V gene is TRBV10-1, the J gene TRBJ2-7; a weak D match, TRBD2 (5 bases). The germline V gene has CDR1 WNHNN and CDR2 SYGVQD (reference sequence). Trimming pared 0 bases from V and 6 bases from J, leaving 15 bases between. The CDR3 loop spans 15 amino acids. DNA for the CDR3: TGCGCCAGCAGTGAGTCTCTCGGGAAAAAGGGCGAGCAGTACTTC. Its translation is CASSESLGKKGEQYF.

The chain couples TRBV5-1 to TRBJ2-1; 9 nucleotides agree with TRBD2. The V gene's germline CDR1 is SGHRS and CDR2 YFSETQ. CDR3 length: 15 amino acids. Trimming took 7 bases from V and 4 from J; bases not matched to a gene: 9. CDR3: CASFSGSSIYNEQFF. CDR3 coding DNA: TGCGCCAGCTTTAGCGGGAGTTCTATTTACAATGAGCAGTTCTTC.

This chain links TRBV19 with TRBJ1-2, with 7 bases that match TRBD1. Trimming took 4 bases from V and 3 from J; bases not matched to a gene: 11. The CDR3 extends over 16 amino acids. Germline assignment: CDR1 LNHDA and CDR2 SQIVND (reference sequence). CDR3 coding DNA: TGTGCCAGTAGTAACCCGGACAGGCGACTTCACTATGGCTACACCTTC. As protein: CASSNPDRRLHYGYTF.

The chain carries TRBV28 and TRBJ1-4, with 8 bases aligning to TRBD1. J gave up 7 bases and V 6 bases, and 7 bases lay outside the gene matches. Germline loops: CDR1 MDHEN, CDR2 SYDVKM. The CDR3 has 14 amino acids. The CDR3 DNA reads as TGTGCCAGCAGAGTTACAGGGGGGAGTGAAAAACTGTTTTTT. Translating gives CASRVTGGSEKLFF.

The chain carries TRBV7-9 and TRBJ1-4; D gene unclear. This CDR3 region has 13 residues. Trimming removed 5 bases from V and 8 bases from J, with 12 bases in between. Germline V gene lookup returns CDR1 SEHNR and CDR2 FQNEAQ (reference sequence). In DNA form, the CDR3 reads TGTGCCAGCAGCCTACGTACTGGGGAAAAACTGTTTTTT. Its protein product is CASSLRTGEKLFF. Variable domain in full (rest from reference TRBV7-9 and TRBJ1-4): DTGVSQNPRHKITKRGQNVTFRCDPISEHNRLYWYRQTLGQGPEFLTYFQNEAQLEKSRLLSDRFSAERPKGSFSTLEIQRTEQGDSAMYLCASSLRTGEKLFFGSGTQLSVL.

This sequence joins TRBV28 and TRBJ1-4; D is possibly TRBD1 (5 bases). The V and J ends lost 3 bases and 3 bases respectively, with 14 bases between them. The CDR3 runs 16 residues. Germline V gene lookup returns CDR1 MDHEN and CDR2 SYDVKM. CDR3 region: CASSFRDGAANEKLFF. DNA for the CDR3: TGTGCCAGCAGTTTCAGGGACGGTGCTGCTAATGAAAAACTGTTTTTT.

CDR3 in amino acids: CASRLRGQGYEQYF. The CDR3 nucleotides are TGTGCCAGCAGATTACGAGGACAGGGCTACGAGCAGTACTTC. The J gene is TRBJ2-7, the V gene TRBV6-5; 8 bases match TRBD1. The germline CDR1 and CDR2 sequences are MNHEY and SVGAGI. The CDR3 spans 14 residues. V lost 6 bases, J lost 3 bases, and 7 bases stayed unmatched.

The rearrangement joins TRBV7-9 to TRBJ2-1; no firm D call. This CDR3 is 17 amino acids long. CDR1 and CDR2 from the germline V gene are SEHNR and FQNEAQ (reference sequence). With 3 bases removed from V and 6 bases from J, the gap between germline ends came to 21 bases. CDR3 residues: CASSFSPTPGPLNEQFF. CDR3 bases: TGTGCCAGCAGCTTCTCGCCTACTCCTGGGCCGCTCAATGAGCAGTTCTTC.

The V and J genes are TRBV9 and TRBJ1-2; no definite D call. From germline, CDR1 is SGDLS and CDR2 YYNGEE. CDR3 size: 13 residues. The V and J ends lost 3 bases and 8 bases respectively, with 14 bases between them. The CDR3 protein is CASSESLKRGYTF. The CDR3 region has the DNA TGTGCCAGCAGCGAGTCCCTCAAAAGGGGCTACACCTTC.

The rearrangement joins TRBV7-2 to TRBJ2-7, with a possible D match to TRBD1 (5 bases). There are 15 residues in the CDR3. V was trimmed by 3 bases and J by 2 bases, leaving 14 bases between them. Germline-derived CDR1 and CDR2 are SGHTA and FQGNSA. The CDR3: CASSFSWGRAYEQYF. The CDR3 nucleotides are TGTGCCAGCAGCTTCTCCTGGGGCAGGGCCTACGAGCAGTACTTC.

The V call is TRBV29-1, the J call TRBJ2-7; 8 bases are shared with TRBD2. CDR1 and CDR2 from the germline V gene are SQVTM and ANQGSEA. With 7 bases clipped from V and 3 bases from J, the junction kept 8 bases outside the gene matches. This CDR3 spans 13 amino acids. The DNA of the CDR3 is TGCAGCGCAGAAAGTCTAGCGGGCTACGAGCAGTACTTC. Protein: CSAESLAGYEQYF.

The CDR3 reads CASLAASTDTQYF. The CDR3 region has the DNA TGTGCCAGCTTGGCAGCTAGCACAGATACGCAGTATTTT. The gene calls are TRBV5-8 and TRBJ2-3; D is undetermined. The V end lost 7 bases, the J end lost 0 bases, and 9 bases lay between the germline ends. CDR3 length equals 13 residues. The germline V gene has CDR1 SGHTS and CDR2 YDEGEE. The variable domain in full, completed from reference TRBV5-8 and TRBJ2-3, reads EAGVTQSPTHLIKTRGQQATLRCSPISGHTSVYWYQQALGLGLQFLLWYDEGEERNRGNFPPRFSGRQFPNYSSELNVNALELEDSALYLCASLAASTDTQYFGPGTRLTVL.

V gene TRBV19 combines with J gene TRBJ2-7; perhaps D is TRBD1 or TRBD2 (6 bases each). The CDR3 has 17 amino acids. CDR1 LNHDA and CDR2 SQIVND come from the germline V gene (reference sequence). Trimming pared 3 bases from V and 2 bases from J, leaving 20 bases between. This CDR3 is CASSMAGQRNPAYEQYF. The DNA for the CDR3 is TGTGCCAGTAGTATGGCGGGACAAAGGAACCCTGCCTACGAGCAGTACTTC.

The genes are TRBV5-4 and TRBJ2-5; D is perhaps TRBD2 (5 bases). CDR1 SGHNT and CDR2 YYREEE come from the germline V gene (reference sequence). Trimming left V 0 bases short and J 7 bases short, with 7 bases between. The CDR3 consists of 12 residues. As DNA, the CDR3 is TGTGCCAGCAGCTTGGGCGAGGGGACCCAGTACTTC. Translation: CASSLGEGTQYF.

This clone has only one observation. CDR3 protein: CASSLVAGTNQPQHF. The DNA of the CDR3 is TGCGCCAGCAGCTTGGTAGCAGGGACGAATCAGCCCCAGCATTTT. The V call is TRBV5-1, the J call TRBJ1-5; D is perhaps TRBD1 (5 bases). Germline CDR1 reads SGHRS; CDR2 reads YFSETQ. This CDR3 region has 15 residues. V shed 0 bases and J shed 4 bases, with 11 bases lying between them.

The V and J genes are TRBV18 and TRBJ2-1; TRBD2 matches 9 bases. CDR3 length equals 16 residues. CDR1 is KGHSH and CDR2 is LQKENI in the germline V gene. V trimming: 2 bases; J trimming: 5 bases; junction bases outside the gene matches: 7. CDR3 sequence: CASSPGLAGVHNEQFF. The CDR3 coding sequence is TGTGCCAGCTCACCAGGGTTAGCGGGAGTACACAATGAGCAGTTCTTC. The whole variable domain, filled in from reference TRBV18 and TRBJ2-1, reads NAGVMQNPRHLVRRRGQEARLRCSPMKGHSHVYWYRQLPEEGLKFMVYLQKENIIDESGMPKERFSAEFPKEGPSILRIQQVVRGDSAAYFCASSPGLAGVHNEQFFGPGTRLTVL.

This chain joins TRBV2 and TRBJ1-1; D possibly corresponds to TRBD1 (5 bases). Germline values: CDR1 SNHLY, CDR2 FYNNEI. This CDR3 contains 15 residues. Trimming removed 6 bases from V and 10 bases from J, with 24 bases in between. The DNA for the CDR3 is TGTGCCAGCAGACTCAAACAGACAGTTTTATCTGGAGCTTTCTTT. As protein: CASRLKQTVLSGAFF.

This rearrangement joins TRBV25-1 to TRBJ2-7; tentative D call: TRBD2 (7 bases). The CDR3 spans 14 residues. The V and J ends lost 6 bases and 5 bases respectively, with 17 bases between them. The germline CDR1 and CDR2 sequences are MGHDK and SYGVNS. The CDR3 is CASSTAGGAHEQYF. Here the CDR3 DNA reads TGTGCCAGCAGCACGGCTGGGGGGGCCCACGAGCAGTACTTC.